The text below deals with one T cell receptor beta chain. Sequencing used immunoSEQ multiplex PCR; TCRdb keeps in-frame clones, though not all of them. The table includes about 130,000 clones, 84% detected once. Germline V gives CDR1 SGDLS, CDR2 YYNGEE. With 3 bases removed from V and 0 bases from J, the gap between germline ends came to 10 bases. The CDR3 runs to 16 residues. This record belongs to a study of PD-L1 blockade in urothelial cancer. Time point in this sample: pretreatment peripheral blood. The TCR originated in a man aged 45 to 65 with urothelial cancer. The chain uses TRBV9 and TRBJ2-6, with TRBD1 as a possible D gene (6 bases). The specimen comprised PBMCs, sampled around atezolizumab (anti-PD-L1) treatment. The CDR3 DNA reads as TGTGCCAGCAGCGGACAGGAGAGCTCTGGGGCCAACGTCCTGACTTTC. As protein: CASSGQESSGANVLTF.